Listed here are 29 T cell receptor beta chains from one sample, sequenced in a study of vaccination effects on CD4 cells after COVID-19. ViraFEST assay sequencing came after antigen-specific CD4+ T cells were expanded with viral peptide pools. Having been cultured for around nine days, the cells underwent CD4+ T cell isolation. People in the vaccine group had not been infected with SARS-CoV-2 before, and their nucleocapsid antibodies were negative. Sequencing used immunoSEQ multiplex PCR; TCRdb keeps in-frame clones, though not all of them. Of some 69,000 clones listed, about four fifths are singletons. Antigen specificity for these receptors is unknown. The specimen comprised CD4+ T cells from PBMCs cultured with HCoV-NL63 spike peptides, sampled before COVID-19 vaccination. The source is a human donor who received a COVID-19 vaccine.

The chain recombines TRBV7-2 with TRBJ2-5, with a weak D call TRBD2 (5 bases). The germline V and J ends were trimmed by 5 bases and 2 bases, with 21 bases remaining between them. This CDR3 comprises 17 residues. From germline, CDR1 is SGHTA and CDR2 FQGNSA. The CDR3 DNA reads as TGTGCCAGCAGCCAGACCCGAGGGTATAGGCTACAAGAGACCCAGTACTTC. It yields the protein CASSQTRGYRLQETQYF.

This clone was counted a few times. The genes are TRBV5-4 and TRBJ2-2; possibly TRBD2 for D (6 bases). In germline, CDR1 is SGHNT, CDR2 YYREEE (reference sequence). V shed 5 bases and J shed 1 base, with 12 bases lying between them. This CDR3 contains 15 residues. The CDR3 sequence is CASSYPGGNTGELFF. As DNA, the CDR3 is TGTGCCAGCAGTTACCCCGGGGGGAACACCGGGGAGCTGTTTTTT.

The chain couples TRBV24-1 to TRBJ2-1, with D perhaps TRBD1 (6 bases). The CDR3 runs 13 residues. Germline V lookup: CDR1 KGHDR, CDR2 SFDVKD. Trimming took 11 bases from V and 0 from J, leaving 10 bases between them. The CDR3 nucleotides are TGTGCCATACAGGGATTCTCCTACAATGAGCAGTTCTTC. Translated: CAIQGFSYNEQFF.

V and J are TRBV6-5 and TRBJ2-7, with 7 bases identical to TRBD2. Trimming cost V 4 bases and J 3 bases; bases outside gene matches: 6. CDR1 is MNHEY and CDR2 is SVGAGI in the germline V gene. This CDR3 contains 14 residues. The CDR3 loop reads CASSSSPGGYEQYV. Written as DNA, the CDR3 is TGTGCCAGCAGTTCGAGCCCGGGGGGCTACGAGCAGTACGTC.

This clone appeared once. This sequence joins TRBV2 and TRBJ2-7, with D possibly matching TRBD2 (6 bases). The CDR3 contains 13 residues. Between the trimmed V and J ends, which lost 2 bases and 7 bases, there was a span of 12 bases. Germline CDR1 reads SNHLY; CDR2 reads FYNNEI. Here the CDR3 DNA reads TGTGCCAGCAGTGAATTGCGGGAAGGGGAGCAGTACGTC. Protein sequence: CASSELREGEQYV.

The CDR3 loop is CASSIRGGGYTF. The CDR3 region has the DNA TGTGCCAGTAGTATAAGGGGTGGCGGCTACACCTTC. The chain joins TRBV19 to TRBJ1-2; perhaps TRBD1 as D (5 bases). CDR3 length equals 12 residues. Per the germline V gene, CDR1 is LNHDA and CDR2 is SQIVND (reference sequence). V shed 2 bases and J shed 8 bases, with 9 bases lying between them.

The genes are TRBV9 and TRBJ2-4; 7 bases agree with TRBD2. Per germline, CDR1 SGDLS and CDR2 YYNGEE. The trim removed 3 bases at V and 6 bases at J, leaving 3 bases unmatched. This CDR3 is 13 amino acids long. The CDR3 loop is CASSEGEGNIQYF. The CDR3 nucleotides read TGTGCCAGCAGCGAAGGGGAGGGAAACATTCAGTACTTC.

This sequence joins TRBV7-9 and TRBJ1-2; no clear D. The V end was cut by 3 bases, the J end by 7 bases, with 15 bases between. The CDR3 extends over 14 amino acids. CDR1 is SEHNR and CDR2 is FQNEAQ in the germline V gene (reference sequence). This CDR3 is CASSLGGIEAGYTF. CDR3 sequence (DNA): TGTGCCAGCAGCTTGGGAGGGATCGAGGCTGGCTACACCTTC.

The chain carries TRBV4-1 and TRBJ2-4; D is possibly TRBD1 (6 bases). There are 15 residues in the CDR3. The germline V gene has CDR1 MGHRA and CDR2 YSYEKL. V was shortened by 6 bases and J by 3 bases, with 15 bases between the two germline ends. The DNA for the CDR3 is TGCGCCAGCAGTTTCACAGGGTCAGACAAAAACATTCAGTACTTC. This translates into CASSFTGSDKNIQYF.

V is TRBV10-1 and J is TRBJ1-5, with D unclear. The V gene's germline CDR1 is WNHNN and CDR2 SYGVQD (reference sequence). There are 12 residues in the CDR3. Trimming removed 3 bases at V and 5 bases at J, with 5 bases between. CDR3 nucleotide sequence: TGCGCCAGCAGTGATTCAGATCAGCCCCAGCATTTT. It specifies CASSDSDQPQHF.

This clone was recorded only once. The V call is TRBV4-1, the J call TRBJ2-1; TRBD2 matches 7 bases. CDR3 size: 13 residues. Per germline, CDR1 MGHRA and CDR2 YSYEKL. The V and J ends lost 0 bases and 16 bases, in that order; junction bases with no gene match: 9. The CDR3 DNA follows: TGCGCCAGCAGCCAAGATTCTGGCCAGCGGGGCTTCTTC. Protein sequence: CASSQDSGQRGFF.

This clone was observed once. The rearrangement links TRBV7-2 to TRBJ1-1; D is perhaps TRBD1 (6 bases). The CDR3 sequence is 14 residues long. In germline, CDR1 is SGHTA, CDR2 FQGNSA. V lost 3 bases and J lost 3, with 11 bases in between. Here the CDR3 reads CASSFSSGDTEAFF. The CDR3 DNA is TGTGCCAGCAGCTTTTCATCAGGGGACACTGAAGCTTTCTTT.

The rearrangement joins TRBV5-1 to TRBJ2-5; D call uncertain. The CDR3 length is 14 residues. The V gene's germline CDR1 is SGHRS and CDR2 YFSETQ. Trimming pared 2 bases from V and 1 base from J, leaving 9 bases between. The CDR3 nucleotides are TGCGCCAGCAGCTTCATGCAGATCCAAGAGACCCAGTACTTC. Protein product: CASSFMQIQETQYF.

The chain carries TRBV6-5 and TRBJ2-7; 9 nucleotides line up with TRBD1. The V gene's germline CDR1 is MNHEY and CDR2 SVGAGI. The CDR3 runs to 12 residues. V shed 5 bases, J shed 8 bases, and the junction held 4 bases outside the gene matches. Here the CDR3 DNA reads TGTGCCAGCAGTCCAGGGACAGGGAAGCAGTACGTC. It translates to CASSPGTGKQYV.

This chain connects TRBV2 to TRBJ2-2; possibly TRBD1 for D (6 bases). The germline V gene encodes CDR1 SNHLY and CDR2 FYNNEI. V lost 4 bases and J lost 5, with 14 bases in between. The CDR3 has 15 amino acids. The CDR3 protein is CASSVGQSGTGELFF. The CDR3 DNA is TGTGCCAGCAGTGTTGGACAGTCGGGTACCGGGGAGCTGTTTTTT.

The chain couples TRBV9 to TRBJ2-7, with D uncertain. Germline CDR1 reads SGDLS; CDR2 reads YYNGEE. The ends were cut back, 5 bases at V and 1 base at J, with 13 bases in the middle. The CDR3 covers 14 residues. The chain's CDR3 is CASSPSERSYEQYF. The CDR3 DNA reads as TGTGCCAGCAGTCCTTCTGAGCGATCCTACGAGCAGTACTTC.

V gene TRBV4-2 combines with J gene TRBJ1-5; no reliable D call. CDR1 and CDR2 (germline): LGHNA, YNFKEQ. The CDR3 is made up of 13 amino acids. V lost 4 bases and J 4 bases, leaving 8 bases between the germline ends. The CDR3 loop reads CASSPDLNQPQHF. In nucleotides, the CDR3 is TGTGCCAGCAGCCCGGACCTAAATCAGCCCCAGCATTTT.

The chain recombines TRBV11-1 with TRBJ1-1; tentative D call: TRBD1 (6 bases). Germline V gene lookup returns CDR1 SGHAT and CDR2 FQDESV (reference sequence). This CDR3 contains 15 residues. Trimming removed 4 bases at V and 0 bases at J, with 12 bases between. The CDR3, as DNA: TGTGCCAGCAGCTCCCAAGGACAGATGAACACTGAAGCTTTCTTT. This codes for CASSSQGQMNTEAFF.

This clone has a handful of counts. This chain uses TRBV21-1 with TRBJ1-4; TRBD1 reflects the table's D call only, with no check against the DNA. TRBV21-1 is reported as a pseudogene. The CDR3 runs to 12 residues. CDR3: CASSSQAEKLFF. The CDR3 coding sequence is TGTGCCAGCAGCTCTCAGGCAGAAAAACTGTTTTTT.

The chain is built from TRBV4-1 and TRBJ2-2; 9 positions agree with TRBD1. The CDR3 is 15 residues long. The germline V gene has CDR1 MGHRA and CDR2 YSYEKL. Trimming at V came to 1 base and at J to 4 bases, leaving 1 base not matched to a gene. CDR3 nucleotide sequence: TGCGCCAGCAGCCAAGCGGACAGGGGCACCGGGGAGCTGTTTTTT. Translation: CASSQADRGTGELFF.

This clone was found once. This rearrangement joins TRBV5-1 to TRBJ1-2, with no clear D. The CDR3 is made up of 13 amino acids. The germline gives CDR1 SGHRS, CDR2 YFSETQ. V was pared by 3 bases and J by 5 bases, with 11 bases between. CDR3 protein: CASSSGLDYGYTF. The CDR3 DNA is TGCGCCAGCAGCTCCGGACTGGATTATGGCTACACCTTC.

The gene calls are TRBV19 and TRBJ2-2, with 7 bases that match TRBD1. This CDR3 is 15 amino acids long. J gave up 0 bases and V 10 bases, and 8 bases lay outside the gene matches. Per the germline V gene, CDR1 is LNHDA and CDR2 is SQIVND (reference sequence). CDR3: CATSPGTANTGELFF. In nucleotides, the CDR3 is TGTGCCACCTCACCCGGGACAGCGAACACCGGGGAGCTGTTTTTT. Drawing the rest from reference TRBV19 and TRBJ2-2, the complete variable domain is DGGITQSPKYLFRKEGQNVTLSCEQNLNHDAMYWYRQDPGQGLRLIYYSQIVNDFQKGDIAEGYSVSREKKESFPLTVTSAQKNPTAFYLCATSPGTANTGELFFGEGSRLTVL.

A few counts support this clone. V usage is TRBV19 and J usage is TRBJ1-3, with 10 bases that match TRBD1. Germline values: CDR1 LNHDA, CDR2 SQIVND (reference sequence). This CDR3 region has 17 residues. The trim removed 6 bases at V and 2 bases at J, leaving 10 bases unmatched. The CDR3 protein is CASSVNPGQGTGNTIYF. The CDR3 bases are TGTGCCAGTAGCGTTAATCCGGGACAGGGGACTGGAAACACCATATATTTT.

The chain uses TRBV27 and TRBJ2-7; the match to TRBD1 covers 8 bases. Germline-derived CDR1 and CDR2 are MNHEY and SMNVEV (reference sequence). The trim removed 4 bases at V and 4 bases at J, leaving 3 bases unmatched. This CDR3 has 13 residues. CDR3 DNA: TGTGCCAGCAGTTCGACAGGGGAGTACGAGCAGTACGTC. It codes for CASSSTGEYEQYV.

This clone was picked up a small number of times. The chain combines TRBV27 with TRBJ2-1; D unclear. The germline gives CDR1 MNHEY, CDR2 SMNVEV (reference sequence). Trimming removed 3 bases from V and 4 bases from J, with 16 bases in between. This CDR3 spans 16 amino acids. The CDR3 sequence: CASSFSPSRVYNEQFF. The CDR3 region has the DNA TGTGCCAGCAGTTTTTCCCCCTCTCGGGTGTACAATGAGCAGTTCTTC.

J is TRBJ1-3 and V is TRBV6-5; 10 nucleotides align to TRBD1. The CDR3 is 14 amino acids. Germline V gene lookup returns CDR1 MNHEY and CDR2 SVGAGI. Trimming at V came to 8 bases and at J to 8 bases, leaving 9 bases not matched to a gene. This CDR3 reads CASARGTGVDTIYF. The CDR3 nucleotides read TGTGCCAGCGCTCGAGGGACAGGGGTGGACACCATATATTTT.

The chain combines TRBV11-2 with TRBJ2-7; 8 positions agree with TRBD2. CDR3 size: 15 residues. Germline-derived CDR1 and CDR2 are SGHAT and FQNNGV. V lost 1 base and J lost 3; bases outside the gene matches: 5. CDR3 sequence: CASSLGAGGSYEQYV. The CDR3 region has the DNA TGTGCCAGCAGCTTAGGGGCGGGGGGCAGCTACGAGCAGTACGTC.

The rearrangement links TRBV9 to TRBJ2-3; 15 bases are a match to TRBD2. CDR3 size: 17 residues. Trimming cost V 0 bases and J 6 bases; bases outside gene matches: 5. Germline lookup yields CDR1 SGDLS and CDR2 YYNGEE. CDR3 loop: CASSVGGLAGGADTQYF. DNA of the CDR3: TGTGCCAGCAGCGTAGGGGGACTAGCGGGGGGCGCGGATACGCAGTATTTT.

The V call is TRBV12-5, the J call TRBJ2-2; D is possibly TRBD1 (6 bases). Per germline, CDR1 LGHNT and CDR2 FRNRAP. The V end lost 0 bases, the J end lost 9 bases, and 17 bases lay between the germline ends. The CDR3 is made up of 16 amino acids. The CDR3 DNA reads as TGTGCTAGTGGTTTGGTACTAGGGGCAGGGGTATGGGAGCTGTTTTTT. This sequence encodes CASGLVLGAGVWELFF.